The text below deals with one TCR beta chain. The CDR3 covers 14 residues. V shed 1 base and J shed 3 bases, with 10 bases lying between them. CDR1 is SGHVS and CDR2 is FNYEAQ in the germline V gene. This specimen comes from a study of shared clonotypes between healthy human individuals. Terminally differentiated effector memory CD45RA+ cells were excluded from the naive CD8 cells, which were CD45RO-negative and positively selected for CCR7. The data were produced by immunoSEQ multiplex PCR, yet TCRdb's version contains in-frame clones alone and is incomplete. The sample has about 2.2 million clones; over 85% are singletons.

The sample taken for sequencing was naive CD8+ T cells from PBMCs. This clonotype originated in a man between 18 and 29 years old in good health. Some clones in this sample may be carry-over from other donors' samples. The rearrangement links TRBV7-6 to TRBJ2-7; no reliable D call. In DNA form, the CDR3 reads TGTGCCAGCAGCTTAGAGACCGGGCACTACGAGCAGTACTTC. It codes for CASSLETGHYEQYF.